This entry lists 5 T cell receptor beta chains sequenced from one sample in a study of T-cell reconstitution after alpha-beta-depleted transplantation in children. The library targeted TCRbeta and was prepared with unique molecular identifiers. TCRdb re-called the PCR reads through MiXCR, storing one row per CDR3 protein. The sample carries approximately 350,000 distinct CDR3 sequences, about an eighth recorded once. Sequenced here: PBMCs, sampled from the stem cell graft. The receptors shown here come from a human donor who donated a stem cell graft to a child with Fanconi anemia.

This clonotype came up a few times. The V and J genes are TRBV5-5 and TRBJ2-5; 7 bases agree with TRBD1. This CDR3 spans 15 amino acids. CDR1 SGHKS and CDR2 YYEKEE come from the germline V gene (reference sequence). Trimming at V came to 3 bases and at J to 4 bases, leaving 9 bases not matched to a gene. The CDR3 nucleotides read TGTGCCAGCAGCTCGAGGGGCGACAGGGCAGAGACCCAGTACTTC. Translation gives CASSSRGDRAETQYF.

CDR3 DNA: TGTGCCACCAGTGACCCTACCGGGACAGGGTACAATGAGCAGTTCTTC. Amino acid sequence: CATSDPTGTGYNEQFF. The J gene is TRBJ2-1, the V gene TRBV24-1, with 9 bases lining up with TRBD1. Germline CDR1 reads KGHDR; CDR2 reads SFDVKD. This CDR3 contains 16 residues. V shed 4 bases and J 4 bases; nucleotides not matched to a gene: 7.

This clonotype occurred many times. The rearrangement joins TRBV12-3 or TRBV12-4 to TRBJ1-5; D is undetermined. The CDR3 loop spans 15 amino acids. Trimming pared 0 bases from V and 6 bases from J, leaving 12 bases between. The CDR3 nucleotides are TGTGCCAGCAGTTTAGCCACGGACTCCCGTCAGCCCCAGCATTTT. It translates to CASSLATDSRQPQHF.

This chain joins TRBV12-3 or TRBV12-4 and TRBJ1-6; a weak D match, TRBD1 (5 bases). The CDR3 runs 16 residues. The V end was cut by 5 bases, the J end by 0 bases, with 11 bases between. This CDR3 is CASSPGGSSYNSPLHF. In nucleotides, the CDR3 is TGTGCCAGCAGTCCCGGGGGGAGCTCCTATAATTCACCCCTCCACTTT.

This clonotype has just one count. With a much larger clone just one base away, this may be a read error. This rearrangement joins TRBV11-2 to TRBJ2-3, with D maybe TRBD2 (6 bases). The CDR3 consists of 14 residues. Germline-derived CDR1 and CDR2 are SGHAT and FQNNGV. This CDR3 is CASILVAGIDTQYF. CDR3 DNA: TGTGCCAGCATCTTAGTGGCGGGGATAGATACGCAGTATTTT.